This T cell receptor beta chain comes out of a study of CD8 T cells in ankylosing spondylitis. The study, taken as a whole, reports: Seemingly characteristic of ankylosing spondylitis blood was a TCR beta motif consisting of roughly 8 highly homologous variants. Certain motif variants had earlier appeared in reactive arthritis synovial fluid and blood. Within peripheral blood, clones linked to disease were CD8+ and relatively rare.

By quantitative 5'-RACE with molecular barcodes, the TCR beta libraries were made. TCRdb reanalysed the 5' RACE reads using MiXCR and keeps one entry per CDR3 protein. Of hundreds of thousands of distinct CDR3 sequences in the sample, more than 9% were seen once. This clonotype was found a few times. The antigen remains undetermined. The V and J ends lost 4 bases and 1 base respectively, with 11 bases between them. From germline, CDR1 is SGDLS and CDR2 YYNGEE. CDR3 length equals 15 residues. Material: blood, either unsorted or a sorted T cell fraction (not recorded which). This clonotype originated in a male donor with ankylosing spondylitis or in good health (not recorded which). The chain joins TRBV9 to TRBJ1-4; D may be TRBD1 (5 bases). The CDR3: CASSYSGVTNEKLFF. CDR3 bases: TGTGCCAGCAGCTACTCGGGGGTAACTAATGAAAAACTGTTTTTT.